This entry lists 32 T cell receptor beta chains sequenced from one sample in a study of CD8 T cells in ankylosing spondylitis. MiXCR, run by TCRdb on the 5' RACE reads, gives a single entry per CDR3 protein. The sample carries under 30,000 distinct CDR3 sequences, 6.5% to 9% recorded once. Sample: blood. These receptors were obtained from a male donor with ankylosing spondylitis or in good health (not recorded which).

This clonotype came up a few times. One junction end disagrees with the germline gene, perhaps due to a read error. This chain connects TRBV7-2 to TRBJ2-7; 7 bases fit TRBD1. This CDR3 region has 14 residues. Germline assignment: CDR1 SGHTA and CDR2 FQGNSA. CDR3 nucleotide sequence: TGTGCCAGCAGCTCGGGACAGCCCTCCCACGAGCAGTACTTC. This codes for CASSSGQPSHEQYF.

This clonotype was observed a handful of times. The CDR3 sequence is CASSFPSRETQYF. In DNA form, the CDR3 reads TGTGCCAGCAGTTTTCCCAGCCGCGAGACCCAGTACTTC. This chain links TRBV28 with TRBJ2-5; D unclear. The ends were cut back, 3 bases at V and 5 bases at J, with 10 bases in the middle. Looked up from germline, CDR1 is MDHEN and CDR2 is SYDVKM. This CDR3 has 13 residues.

In its sample, this clonotype was seen many times. The J gene is TRBJ2-1, the V gene TRBV29-1, with a tentative D call TRBD1 (5 bases). V gave up 6 bases and J gave up 7 bases, with 19 bases separating them. The V gene's germline CDR1 is SQVTM and CDR2 ANQGSEA. This CDR3 region has 14 residues. CDR3 sequence: CSVGLLGVGNEQFF. The CDR3 nucleotides read TGCAGCGTGGGCCTTCTAGGGGTCGGAAATGAGCAGTTCTTC.

V is TRBV28 and J is TRBJ2-1; perhaps TRBD2 as D (5 bases). Per the germline V gene, CDR1 is MDHEN and CDR2 is SYDVKM. The CDR3 spans 14 residues. V dropped 4 bases and J dropped 6 bases, with 13 bases sitting between them. The CDR3 spells CASSYEGIVNEQFF. CDR3 DNA: TGTGCCAGCAGTTATGAGGGTATCGTCAATGAGCAGTTCTTC.

For the CDR3, the DNA is TGTGCCAGCAGCTTACCGGTAGCCTACAATGAGCAGTTCTTC. Its protein is CASSLPVAYNEQFF. J is TRBJ2-1 and V is TRBV7-2; D remains ambiguous. Germline CDR1 SGHTA, CDR2 FQGNSA. The CDR3 extends over 14 amino acids. The V end was cut by 2 bases, the J end by 2 bases, with 7 bases between.

This clonotype has ten or more counts. The chain is built from TRBV27 and TRBJ2-3; perhaps TRBD1 as D (5 bases). The CDR3 length is 14 residues. CDR1 and CDR2 from the germline V gene are MNHEY and SMNVEV (reference sequence). V lost 6 bases and J 0 bases, leaving 10 bases between the germline ends. The CDR3 DNA follows: TGTGCCAGCAGGCTGACAGTTAGCACAGATACGCAGTATTTT. It translates to CASRLTVSTDTQYF.

In this sample, this clonotype turned up many times. The rearrangement links TRBV29-1 to TRBJ1-1; unclear D gene. The CDR3 is 12 amino acids. Germline V gives CDR1 SQVTM, CDR2 ANQGSEA. Trimming cost V 2 bases and J 6 bases, with 10 bases left between them. The CDR3 loop reads CSVERERAEAFF. The CDR3 nucleotides read TGCAGCGTTGAACGGGAGAGGGCTGAAGCTTTCTTT.

The V gene is TRBV12-3 or TRBV12-4, the J gene TRBJ1-5; a weak D match, TRBD1 (5 bases). The CDR3 extends over 14 amino acids. Trimming took 3 bases from V and 5 from J, leaving 11 bases between them. The CDR3 spells CASSFSQGHQPQHF. In DNA, the CDR3 is TGTGCCAGCAGTTTTAGTCAGGGACATCAGCCCCAGCATTTT.

This clonotype showed up many times. The chain links TRBV29-1 to TRBJ2-4; D is undetermined. The V gene lost 4 bases and the J gene lost 1 base, with 2 bases spanning the gap. The CDR3 is made up of 11 amino acids. Germline values: CDR1 SQVTM, CDR2 ANQGSEA. CDR3 amino acids: CSVGAKNIQYF. The CDR3, as DNA: TGCAGCGTTGGGGCCAAAAACATTCAGTACTTC.

This clonotype was seen only a few times. The rearrangement uses TRBV27 and TRBJ2-2, with D perhaps matching TRBD1 or TRBD2 (5 bases each). Trimming pared 3 bases from V and 1 base from J, leaving 6 bases between. Germline V gene lookup returns CDR1 MNHEY and CDR2 SMNVEV (reference sequence). The CDR3 is made up of 14 amino acids. CDR3 in DNA: TGTGCCAGCAGTTTTGGGGGGAACACCGGGGAGCTGTTTTTT. Translated: CASSFGGNTGELFF.

This clonotype was observed a handful of times. The chain has TRBV12-3 or TRBV12-4 and TRBJ1-1, with 9 positions matching TRBD1. After removal of 7 bases from V and 3 bases from J, the junction contained 9 bases not matched to a gene. CDR3 length: 15 amino acids. Written as DNA, the CDR3 is TGTGCCAGCACCCGAAGGGGGACAGGGTACACTGAAGCTTTCTTT. It specifies CASTRRGTGYTEAFF.

The rearrangement joins TRBV12-3 or TRBV12-4 to TRBJ2-4; D possibly corresponds to TRBD1 (6 bases). The CDR3 runs 15 residues. The V gene lost 6 bases and the J gene lost 9 bases, with 21 bases spanning the gap. The CDR3 sequence is CASSTLTGSWAIQYF. CDR3 bases: TGTGCCAGCAGCACCTTGACAGGCTCCTGGGCCATTCAGTACTTC.

This clonotype is medium-sized within its sample. The chain carries TRBV20-1 and TRBJ2-5; D may be TRBD1 or TRBD2 (5 bases each). The germline V gene encodes CDR1 DFQATT and CDR2 SNEGSKA (reference sequence). The V end lost 3 bases, the J end lost 2 bases, and 10 bases lay between the germline ends. The CDR3 consists of 13 residues. The CDR3, as DNA: TGCAGTGCTAGCCGGGACGGTCAAGAGACCCAGTACTTC. Its translation: CSASRDGQETQYF.

This clonotype occurred once. The chain carries TRBV20-1 and TRBJ2-3, with no clear D. The V end lost 5 bases, the J end lost 1 base, and 7 bases lay between the germline ends. The CDR3 sequence is 12 residues long. Germline lookup yields CDR1 DFQATT and CDR2 SNEGSKA (reference sequence). CDR3 bases: TGCAGTGCTGGGTGGGGCACAGATACGCAGTATTTT. This codes for CSAGWGTDTQYF.

This clonotype has just a few counts. The chain uses TRBV28 and TRBJ2-1, with D perhaps matching TRBD2 (5 bases). With 2 bases removed from V and 12 bases from J, the gap between germline ends came to 17 bases. Germline-derived CDR1 and CDR2 are MDHEN and SYDVKM. This CDR3 is 14 amino acids long. The CDR3 loop is CASSLRRLPGMQFF. The CDR3, as DNA: TGTGCCAGCAGTTTACGTAGACTCCCGGGGATGCAGTTCTTC.

This chain links TRBV5-1 with TRBJ2-2; 10 positions match TRBD1. J lost 2 bases, V lost 0 bases, and 7 bases had no gene match. From germline, CDR1 is SGHRS and CDR2 YFSETQ. CDR3 length: 18 residues. This CDR3 is CASSLGATGGGNTGELFF. In DNA, the CDR3 is TGCGCCAGCAGCTTGGGTGCGACAGGGGGCGGAAACACCGGGGAGCTGTTTTTT. Looking up the rest from reference TRBV5-1 and TRBJ2-2 gives the full variable domain: KAGVTQTPRYLIKTRGQQVTLSCSPISGHRSVSWYQQTPGQGLQFLFEYFSETQRNKGNFPGRFSGRQFSNSRSEMNVSTLELGDSALYLCASSLGATGGGNTGELFFGEGSRLTVL.

V usage is TRBV29-1 and J usage is TRBJ2-3; D is possibly TRBD2 (6 bases). CDR3 size: 12 residues. Germline loops: CDR1 SQVTM, CDR2 ANQGSEA. The CDR3 region is CALGTEGHTQYF. In DNA, the CDR3 is TGCGCCTTGGGCACGGAGGGCCATACGCAGTATTTT.

At least ten counts were recorded for this clonotype. This sequence joins TRBV5-1 and TRBJ2-7; 12 nucleotides align to TRBD2. This CDR3 has 15 residues. From germline, CDR1 is SGHRS and CDR2 YFSETQ. V dropped 0 bases and J dropped 4; count of bases not matched to a gene: 2. Here the CDR3 DNA reads TGCGCCAGCAGCTTGGCCGGGACTAGCGGGTACGAGCAGTACTTC. It is translated as CASSLAGTSGYEQYF.

This chain uses TRBV28 with TRBJ2-2, with 7 bases identical to TRBD2. Germline values: CDR1 MDHEN, CDR2 SYDVKM. With 8 bases clipped from V and 5 bases from J, the junction kept 5 bases outside the gene matches. The CDR3 consists of 13 residues. Written as DNA, the CDR3 is TGTGCCAGCTCGGGGGGTGCTACCGGGGAGCTGTTTTTT. This gives the protein CASSGGATGELFF.

This chain links TRBV19 with TRBJ2-4; 13 positions match TRBD2. Per germline, CDR1 LNHDA and CDR2 SQIVND (reference sequence). With 4 bases clipped from V and 11 bases from J, the junction kept 5 bases outside the gene matches. This CDR3 comprises 14 residues. The CDR3 DNA follows: TGTGCCAGTAGTAAGGGACTAGCGGGGAGGGTTCAGTACTTC. It yields the protein CASSKGLAGRVQYF.

This clonotype was seen only a few times. This chain links TRBV11-2 with TRBJ1-1; D is uncertain. The CDR3 consists of 15 residues. CDR1 SGHAT and CDR2 FQNNGV come from the germline V gene. The ends were cut back, 3 bases at V and 1 base at J, with 12 bases in the middle. The CDR3 sequence: CASSFEVNPNTEAFF. The DNA of the CDR3 is TGTGCCAGCAGCTTTGAAGTTAACCCGAACACTGAAGCTTTCTTT.

The gene calls are TRBV27 and TRBJ1-1, with TRBD1 identical over 7 bases. The ends lost 6 bases at V and 5 bases at J; junction bases unmatched: 9. The CDR3 loop spans 14 amino acids. Germline CDR1 MNHEY, CDR2 SMNVEV (reference sequence). The CDR3 region has the DNA TGTGCCAGCAGAAGACAGGGTCTTGAAACTGAAGCTTTCTTT. Translation: CASRRQGLETEAFF.

This clonotype was detected ten times or more. The CDR3 loop reads CASSYWDGPLGNQPQHF. CDR3 DNA: TGTGCCAGCAGTTACTGGGACGGCCCTCTGGGCAATCAGCCCCAGCATTTT. The chain uses TRBV6-2 or TRBV6-3 and TRBJ1-5, with D perhaps matching TRBD1 (5 bases). The germline CDR1 and CDR2 sequences are MNHEY and SVGEGT. The CDR3 is 17 residues long. The germline V and J ends were trimmed by 1 base and 2 bases, with 15 bases remaining between them.

In its sample, this clonotype was seen a few times. The rearrangement uses TRBV10-3 and TRBJ2-7, with 10 bases fitting TRBD2. This CDR3 has 13 residues. CDR1 and CDR2 from the germline V gene are ENHRY and SYGVKD. Unmatched junction bases numbered 4, after V lost 7 bases and J lost 4 bases. The CDR3 sequence is CAIMGTSVYEQYF. In DNA, the CDR3 is TGTGCCATCATGGGGACTAGCGTGTACGAGCAGTACTTC.

There are a few counts of this clonotype. The DNA for the CDR3 is TGTGCCAGCAGTGATAAACTAGCGGGAGGTCACAATGAGCAGTTCTTC. It specifies CASSDKLAGGHNEQFF. This chain joins TRBV6-4 and TRBJ2-1; 12 nucleotides line up with TRBD2. The germline gives CDR1 MRHNA, CDR2 SNTAGT. Trimming removed 3 bases from V and 5 bases from J; junction bases left unmatched: 5. The CDR3 is made up of 16 amino acids.

A few counts support this clonotype. The CDR3 here is CASSPGTSGTGELFF. CDR3 sequence (DNA): TGCGCCAGCAGCCCCGGGACTAGCGGGACCGGGGAGCTGTTTTTT. The chain has TRBV5-1 and TRBJ2-2; 12 bases fit TRBD2. The germline gives CDR1 SGHRS, CDR2 YFSETQ. This CDR3 spans 15 amino acids. V dropped 4 bases and J dropped 5; count of bases not matched to a gene: 3. Full variable domain (missing parts from reference TRBV5-1 and TRBJ2-2): KAGVTQTPRYLIKTRGQQVTLSCSPISGHRSVSWYQQTPGQGLQFLFEYFSETQRNKGNFPGRFSGRQFSNSRSEMNVSTLELGDSALYLCASSPGTSGTGELFFGEGSRLTVL.

The chain uses TRBV28 and TRBJ2-7; 7 nucleotides line up with TRBD1. CDR3 size: 16 residues. V lost 4 bases, J lost 0 bases, and 9 bases stayed unmatched. Germline V gene sequence: CDR1 MDHEN, CDR2 SYDVKM. CDR3 sequence reads: CASSSPSGTASYEQYF. CDR3 DNA sequence: TGTGCCAGCAGTTCTCCCTCCGGGACAGCCTCCTACGAGCAGTACTTC.

The chain employs TRBV5-1 and TRBJ2-2; no clear D gene. V was trimmed by 2 bases and J by 3 bases, leaving 8 bases between them. This CDR3 region has 14 residues. Germline loops: CDR1 SGHRS, CDR2 YFSETQ. CDR3 nucleotides: TGCGCCAGCAGCTTTACCGGCGACACCGGGGAGCTGTTTTTT. The encoded protein is CASSFTGDTGELFF.

This clonotype was seen a handful of times. The chain employs TRBV6-2 or TRBV6-3 and TRBJ2-1; 8 bases agree with TRBD2. The CDR3 is 15 amino acids. Germline loops: CDR1 MNHEY, CDR2 SVGEGT. V shed 6 bases, J shed 1 base, and the junction held 5 bases outside the gene matches. The CDR3 sequence: CASSGRGPSYNEQFF. The CDR3 nucleotides read TGTGCCAGCAGCGGGAGGGGTCCTTCCTACAATGAGCAGTTCTTC.

The chain is built from TRBV28 and TRBJ2-7, with 8 bases identical to TRBD2. CDR1 MDHEN and CDR2 SYDVKM come from the germline V gene. J gave up 2 bases and V 6 bases, and 3 bases lay outside the gene matches. The length of the CDR3 is 13 residues. In DNA, the CDR3 is TGTGCCAGCAGCCGGGGGGGAACCTACGAGCAGTACTTC. This gives the protein CASSRGGTYEQYF.

The J gene is TRBJ2-5, the V gene TRBV7-9; 7 bases map to TRBD2. Germline trimming cut 5 bases from V and 5 bases from J; bases unmatched to any gene: 5. Per the germline V gene, CDR1 is SEHNR and CDR2 is FQNEAQ (reference sequence). The CDR3 contains 13 residues. CDR3 residues: CASSATSVETQYF. DNA for the CDR3: TGTGCCAGCAGCGCAACTAGCGTGGAGACCCAGTACTTC. The entire variable domain, with the rest obtained from reference TRBV7-9 and TRBJ2-5, is as follows: DTGVSQNPRHKITKRGQNVTFRCDPISEHNRLYWYRQTLGQGPEFLTYFQNEAQLEKSRLLSDRFSAERPKGSFSTLEIQRTEQGDSAMYLCASSATSVETQYFGPGTRLLVL.

The CDR3 DNA reads TGTGCCAGCAGTACAGGGGCCTCCTACAATGAGCAGTTCTTC. Its translation is CASSTGASYNEQFF. This rearrangement joins TRBV12-3 or TRBV12-4 to TRBJ2-1; 7 nucleotides agree with TRBD1. This CDR3 is 14 amino acids long. V dropped 5 bases and J dropped 0; count of bases not matched to a gene: 1.